This record covers a single T cell receptor (beta chain). What antigen it recognizes has not been identified. The sample holds no much larger clone one base away, and base qualities are not on file. V drops 2 bases and J drops 4 bases, leaving 14 bases in between. Reading the germline V gene gives CDR1 MNHNS and CDR2 SASEGT. Measured from the cysteine to the phenylalanine, the CDR3 is 15 residues long. CDR3 DNA is the only sequence kept; it has 45 bases, read in frame from the first base. The entry originates in a study of blood T cell repertoires in COVID-19 (TCRdb year 2020). With regard to the full study: Samples covering the acute and convalescent phases of COVID-19 were provided by collaborators in the United States, Italy and Spain. Subjects who had been exposed to COVID-19, were actively infected with it, or had recovered from it provided the deeply sampled blood TCRbeta repertoires that made up the dataset. HLA class I and class II types, where available, came from metadata supplied by the sample provider rather than from assay-based typing. The samples were drawn from the first 160 participants of the ongoing ImmuneRACE study and from under 1,500 subjects provided by 6 global collaborators. Nearly every sample came with metadata listing a de-identified subject ID, COVID-19 status, age in years and sex. The repertoires were released in a freely available public database meant as a resource for research on the immune response to SARS-CoV-2. The material from the prospective study consisted of cDNA or gDNA derived from T cells, B-cell-depleted T cells, or PBMCs. Study-wide conclusions, independent of this receptor: The amount of clinical and demographic metadata varied by source and participant and was provided uncurated.

Whole blood was collected in K2EDTA tubes by collaborating institutions according to the institutions' own protocols. Collaborator samples were shipped for TCRbeta analysis as frozen whole blood, isolated PBMCs, or DNA extracted from either sample type. The immunoSEQ Assay, a bias-controlled multiplex PCR, was used to amplify TCRbeta CDR3 regions from genomic DNA. In the paper's pipeline: The number of nucleated cells in each sample was estimated from the amplification of reference gene primers within the assay. To quantify the absolute abundance of each unique TCRbeta CDR3 rearrangement, sequence reads were collapsed and filtered. For each sample, productive Simpson clonality was calculated as the square root of Simpson's diversity index across productive rearrangements. TCRdb limited this immuneACCESS table to in-frame rearrangements with V and J called. A share of clones is missing; checked studies link under half to unresolved V genes, and the rest is unexplained. The DNA was the basis for D and trimming; V, J and clone size are from that table. In all, the sample holds tens of thousands of clones, and approximately 82% of those were seen once. The ten largest clones capture about a fifth of the sample.

The chain uses TRBV6-1 and TRBJ1-2; 5 matching bases give a weak D call of TRBD1. Sequenced input: peripheral blood. This TCR was sampled from a woman between 45 and 65 years old with acute or convalescent COVID-19. The encoded CDR3 is CASSEWRGGLYGYTF. The DNA is as follows: TGTGCCAGCAGTGAATGGAGGGGAGGGCTCTATGGCTACACCTTC.